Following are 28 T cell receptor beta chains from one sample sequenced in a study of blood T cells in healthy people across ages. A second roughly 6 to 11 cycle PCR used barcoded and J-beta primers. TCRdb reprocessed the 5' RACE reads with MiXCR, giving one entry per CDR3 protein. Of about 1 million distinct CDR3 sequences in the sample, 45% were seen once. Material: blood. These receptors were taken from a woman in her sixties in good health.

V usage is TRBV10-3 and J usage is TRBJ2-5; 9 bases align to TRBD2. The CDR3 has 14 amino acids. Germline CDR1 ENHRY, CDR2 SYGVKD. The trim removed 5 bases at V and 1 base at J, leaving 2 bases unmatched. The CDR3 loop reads CAISKAGGQETQYF. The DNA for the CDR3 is TGTGCCATCAGTAAAGCGGGGGGCCAAGAGACCCAGTACTTC.

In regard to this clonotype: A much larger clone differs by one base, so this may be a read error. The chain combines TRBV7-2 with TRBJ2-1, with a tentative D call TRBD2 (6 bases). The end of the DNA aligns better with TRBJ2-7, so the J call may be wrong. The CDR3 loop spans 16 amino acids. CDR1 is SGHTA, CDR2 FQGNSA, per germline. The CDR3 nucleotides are TGTGCCAGCAGCCCCGTAGCGGACCTCTCCTACAATGAGCAGTACTTC. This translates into CASSPVADLSYNEQYF.

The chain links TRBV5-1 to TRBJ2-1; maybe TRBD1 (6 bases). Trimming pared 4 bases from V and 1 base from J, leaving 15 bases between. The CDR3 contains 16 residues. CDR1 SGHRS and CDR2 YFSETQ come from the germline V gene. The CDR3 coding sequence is TGCGCCAGCAGCCAACTAGGGGGAGCGTCCTACAATGAGCAGTTCTTC. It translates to CASSQLGGASYNEQFF.

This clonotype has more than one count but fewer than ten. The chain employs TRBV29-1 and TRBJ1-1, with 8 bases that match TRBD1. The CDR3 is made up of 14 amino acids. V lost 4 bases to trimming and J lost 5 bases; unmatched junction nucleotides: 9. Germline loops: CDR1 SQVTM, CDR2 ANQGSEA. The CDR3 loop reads CSVARDRRKTEAFF. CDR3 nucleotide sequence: TGCAGCGTTGCCCGGGACAGGAGAAAAACTGAAGCTTTCTTT.

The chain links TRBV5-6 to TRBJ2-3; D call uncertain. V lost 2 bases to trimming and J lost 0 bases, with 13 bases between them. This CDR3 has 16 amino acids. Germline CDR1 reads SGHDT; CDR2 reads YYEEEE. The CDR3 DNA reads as TGTGCCAGCAGCTTCGGTGGAATCTCTAGCACAGATACGCAGTATTTT. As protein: CASSFGGISSTDTQYF.

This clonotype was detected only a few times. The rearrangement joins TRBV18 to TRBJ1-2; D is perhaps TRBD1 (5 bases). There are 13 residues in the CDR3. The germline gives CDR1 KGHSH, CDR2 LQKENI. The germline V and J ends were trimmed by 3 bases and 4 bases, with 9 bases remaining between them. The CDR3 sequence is CASSPLRGYGYTF. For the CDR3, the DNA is TGTGCCAGCTCACCCCTTAGGGGCTATGGCTACACCTTC.

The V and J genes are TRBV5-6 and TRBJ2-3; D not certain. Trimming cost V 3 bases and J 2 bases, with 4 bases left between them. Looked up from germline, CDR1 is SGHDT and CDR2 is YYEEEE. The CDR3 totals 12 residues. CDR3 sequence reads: CASSWATDTQYF. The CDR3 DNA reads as TGTGCCAGCAGCTGGGCCACAGATACGCAGTATTTT.

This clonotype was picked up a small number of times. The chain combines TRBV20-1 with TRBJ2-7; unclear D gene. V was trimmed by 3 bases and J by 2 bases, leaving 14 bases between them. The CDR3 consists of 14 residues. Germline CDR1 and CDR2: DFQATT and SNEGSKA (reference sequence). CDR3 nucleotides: TGCAGTGCTAGTTACGATGGCTCCACCTACGAGCAGTACTTC. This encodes CSASYDGSTYEQYF.

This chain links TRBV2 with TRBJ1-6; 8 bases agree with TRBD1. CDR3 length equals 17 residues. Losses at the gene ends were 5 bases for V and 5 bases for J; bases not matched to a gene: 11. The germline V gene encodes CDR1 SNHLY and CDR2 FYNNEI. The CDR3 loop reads CASSSSGGVGNNSPLHF. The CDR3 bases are TGTGCCAGCAGTTCGTCAGGGGGCGTCGGAAATAATTCACCCCTCCACTTT.

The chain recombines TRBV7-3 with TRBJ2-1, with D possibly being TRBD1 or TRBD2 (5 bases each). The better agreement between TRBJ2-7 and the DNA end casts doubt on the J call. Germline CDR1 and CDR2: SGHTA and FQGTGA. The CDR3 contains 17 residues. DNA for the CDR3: TGTGCCAGCAGCTTAAGTCCCGAGAGGGGCTCCTACAATGAGCAGTACTTC. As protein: CASSLSPERGSYNEQYF.

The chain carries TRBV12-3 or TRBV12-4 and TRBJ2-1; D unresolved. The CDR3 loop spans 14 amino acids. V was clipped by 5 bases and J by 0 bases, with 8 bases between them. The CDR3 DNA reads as TGTGCCAGCAGTGTGAGAAGCTCCTACAATGAGCAGTTCTTC. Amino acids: CASSVRSSYNEQFF.

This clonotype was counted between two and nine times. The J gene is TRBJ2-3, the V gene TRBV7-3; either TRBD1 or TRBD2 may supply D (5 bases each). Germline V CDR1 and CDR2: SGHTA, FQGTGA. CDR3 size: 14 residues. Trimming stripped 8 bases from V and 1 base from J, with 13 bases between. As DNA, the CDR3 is TGTGCCAGCTCTCGGGGCCGCGGCACAGATACGCAGTATTTT. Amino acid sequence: CASSRGRGTDTQYF.

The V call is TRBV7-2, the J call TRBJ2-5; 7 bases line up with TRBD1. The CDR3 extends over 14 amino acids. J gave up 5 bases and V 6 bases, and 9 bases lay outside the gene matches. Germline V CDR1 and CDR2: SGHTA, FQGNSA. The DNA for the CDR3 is TGTGCCAGCAGACCTGACAGGGTTCGGGAGACCCAGTACTTC. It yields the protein CASRPDRVRETQYF.

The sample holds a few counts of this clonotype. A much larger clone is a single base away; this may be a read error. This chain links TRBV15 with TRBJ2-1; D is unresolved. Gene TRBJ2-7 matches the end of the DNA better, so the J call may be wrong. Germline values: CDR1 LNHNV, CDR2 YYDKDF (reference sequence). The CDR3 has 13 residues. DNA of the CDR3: TGTGCCACCAGCAGAGCTGGATACAATGAGCAGTACTTC. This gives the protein CATSRAGYNEQYF.

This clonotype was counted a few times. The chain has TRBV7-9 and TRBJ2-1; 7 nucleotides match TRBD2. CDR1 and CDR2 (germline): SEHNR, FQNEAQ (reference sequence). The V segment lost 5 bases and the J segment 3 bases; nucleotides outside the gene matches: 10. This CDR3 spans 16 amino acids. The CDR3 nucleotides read TGTGCCAGCAGCGGGCCACCGGGCGGGAGCTACAATGAGCAGTTCTTC. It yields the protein CASSGPPGGSYNEQFF.

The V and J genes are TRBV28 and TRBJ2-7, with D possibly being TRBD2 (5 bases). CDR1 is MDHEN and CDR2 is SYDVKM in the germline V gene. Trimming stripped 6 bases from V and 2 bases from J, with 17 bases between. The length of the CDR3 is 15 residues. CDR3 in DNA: TGTGCCAGCAGCCTACTAGTCAAGCCCCCCTACGAGCAGTACTTC. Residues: CASSLLVKPPYEQYF.

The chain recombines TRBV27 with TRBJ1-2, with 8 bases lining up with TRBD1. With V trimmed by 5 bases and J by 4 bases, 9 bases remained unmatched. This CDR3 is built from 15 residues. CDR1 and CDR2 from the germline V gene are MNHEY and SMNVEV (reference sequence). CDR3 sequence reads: CASSSHPGQGYGYTF. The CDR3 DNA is TGTGCCAGCAGTAGCCACCCTGGACAGGGCTATGGCTACACCTTC.

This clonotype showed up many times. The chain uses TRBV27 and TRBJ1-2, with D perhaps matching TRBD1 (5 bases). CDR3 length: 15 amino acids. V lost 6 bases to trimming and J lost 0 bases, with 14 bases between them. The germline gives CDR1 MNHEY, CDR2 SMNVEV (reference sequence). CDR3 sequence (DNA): TGTGCCAGCAGATCGGGGGGGTACGCTAACTATGGCTACACCTTC. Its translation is CASRSGGYANYGYTF.

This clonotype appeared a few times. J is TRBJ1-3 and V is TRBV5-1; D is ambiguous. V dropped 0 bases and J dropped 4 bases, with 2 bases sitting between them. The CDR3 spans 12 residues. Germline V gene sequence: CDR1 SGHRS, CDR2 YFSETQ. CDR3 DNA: TGCGCCAGCAGCTTGGAAGGAAACACCATATATTTT. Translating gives CASSLEGNTIYF.

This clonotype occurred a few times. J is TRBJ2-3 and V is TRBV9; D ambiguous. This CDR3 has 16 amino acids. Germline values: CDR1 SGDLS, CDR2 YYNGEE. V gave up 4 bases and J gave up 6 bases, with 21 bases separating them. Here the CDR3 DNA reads TGTGCCAGCAGCCCTCGACCACCTGAGGCGTGGGATACGCAGTATTTT. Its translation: CASSPRPPEAWDTQYF.

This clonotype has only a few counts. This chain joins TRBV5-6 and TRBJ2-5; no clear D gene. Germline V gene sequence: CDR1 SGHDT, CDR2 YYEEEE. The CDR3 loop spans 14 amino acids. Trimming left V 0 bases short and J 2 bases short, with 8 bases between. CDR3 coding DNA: TGTGCCAGCAGCTTGGCCAGCTTACAAGAGACCCAGTACTTC. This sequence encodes CASSLASLQETQYF.

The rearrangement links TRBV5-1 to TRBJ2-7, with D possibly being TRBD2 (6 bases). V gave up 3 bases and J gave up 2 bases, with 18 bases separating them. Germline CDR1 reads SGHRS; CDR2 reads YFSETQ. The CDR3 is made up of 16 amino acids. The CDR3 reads CASSSRLGGTAYEQYF. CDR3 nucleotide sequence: TGCGCCAGCAGCTCCCGTCTCGGAGGGACCGCCTACGAGCAGTACTTC.

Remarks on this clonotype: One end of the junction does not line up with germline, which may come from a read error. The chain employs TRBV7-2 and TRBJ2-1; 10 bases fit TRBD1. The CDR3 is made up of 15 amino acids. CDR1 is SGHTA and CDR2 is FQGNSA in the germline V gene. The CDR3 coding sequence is TGTGCCAGCAGCTTACGGGACAGGGGATACAGTGAGCAGTTCTTC. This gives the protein CASSLRDRGYSEQFF.

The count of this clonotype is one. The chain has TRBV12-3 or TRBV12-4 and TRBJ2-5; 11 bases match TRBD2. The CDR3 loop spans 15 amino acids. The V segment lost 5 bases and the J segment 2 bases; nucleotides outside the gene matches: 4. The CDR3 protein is CASSGGLAAQETQYF. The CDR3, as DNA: TGTGCCAGCAGTGGGGGACTAGCGGCTCAAGAGACCCAGTACTTC.

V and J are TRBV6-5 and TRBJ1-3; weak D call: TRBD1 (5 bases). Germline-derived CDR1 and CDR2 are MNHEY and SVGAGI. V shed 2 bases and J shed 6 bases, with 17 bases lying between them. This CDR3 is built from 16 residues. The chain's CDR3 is CASSYAIGGEENTIYF. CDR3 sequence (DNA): TGTGCCAGCAGTTACGCGATTGGGGGGGAGGAAAACACCATATATTTT.

The CDR3 reads CATSNAHGMDNEQFF. CDR3 bases: TGTGCCACCAGTAACGCGCACGGAATGGACAATGAGCAGTTCTTC. This chain joins TRBV24-1 and TRBJ2-1; D remains unclear. Per the germline V gene, CDR1 is KGHDR and CDR2 is SFDVKD. The length of the CDR3 is 15 residues. V lost 6 bases, J lost 5 bases, and 16 bases lay in between.

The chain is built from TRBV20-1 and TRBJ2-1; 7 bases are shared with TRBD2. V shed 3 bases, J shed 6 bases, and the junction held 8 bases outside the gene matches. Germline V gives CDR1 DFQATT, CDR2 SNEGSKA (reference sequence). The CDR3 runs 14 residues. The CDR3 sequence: CSARALRTSNEQFF. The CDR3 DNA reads TGCAGTGCTAGGGCCCTTCGGACTAGCAATGAGCAGTTCTTC.

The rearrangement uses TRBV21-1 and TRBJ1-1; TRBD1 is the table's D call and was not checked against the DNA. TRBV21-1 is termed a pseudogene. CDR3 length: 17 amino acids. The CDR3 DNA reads TGTGCCAGCAGCAAAGCCCGGGACAGGGGGCGGAACACTGAAGCTTTCTTT. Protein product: CASSKARDRGRNTEAFF.